The source of this T cell receptor beta chain is a study of CD8+ T cells in alopecia areata. This CDR3 spans 13 amino acids. CDR1 is SQVTM, CDR2 ANQGSEA, per germline. The junction had 6 bases not matched to a gene; V was cut back by 4 bases and J by 5 bases. Reverse transcribed after extraction, RNA yielded cDNA as the sequencing template. Method: immunoSEQ multiplex PCR; TCRdb's copy keeps in-frame clones and lacks some. The data show a few hundred thousand clones, about 61% seen once. This chain uses TRBV29-1 with TRBJ2-3; TRBD1 aligns across 7 bases. Sample: CD8+ T cells sorted from blood. This sequence originates from a human donor in good health. Here the CDR3 DNA reads TGCAGCGTTGTTAAGGGGGCGGTAGATACGCAGTATTTT. Its translation: CSVVKGAVDTQYF.